A selection of T cell receptor beta chains follows, all from one sample in a study of technical replicates of blood from several donors. The method was immunoSEQ multiplex PCR; TCRdb's version includes in-frame clones alone and lacks a portion of them. The sample lists tens of thousands of clones, approximately 94% occurring once. The sample taken for sequencing was T cells isolated from PBMCs. The receptors shown here come from a human donor in good health. CDR3s include the opening cysteine and the closing phenylalanine or tryptophan. A D gene is named only where the DNA matches it firmly. The size of a clone is reported for some rows only, either as once, few or many, or as a class for expanded clones.

-,TRBJ2-1,-,TRBV6-5,TGTGCCAGCAGTTACAGTATGTGGCGGGAGCAGTTCTTC,CASSYSMWREQFF
few,TRBJ1-3,TRBD1,TRBV19,TGTGCCAGTAGTATAGACTTGACAGGGCCCGGAAACACCATATATTTT,CASSIDLTGPGNTIYF
-,TRBJ1-1,TRBD1,TRBV10-3,TGTGCCATCAGCATGGACAGGGAGAGGACTGAAGCTTTCTTT,CAISMDRERTEAFF
-,TRBJ1-4,-,TRBV18,TGTGCCAGCTCACTGGCCGAAAAACTGTTTTTT,CASSLAEKLFF
-,TRBJ2-2,-,TRBV10-3,TGTGCCATCACTAGCGACCAGAACACCGGGGAGCTGTTTTTT,CAITSDQNTGELFF
-,TRBJ2-7,-,TRBV27,TGTGCCAGCAGCGTACAGGGACCCTACGAGCAGTACTTC,CASSVQGPYEQYF
-,TRBJ2-1,-,TRBV27,TGTGCCAGCAGTGCAGAAGACAGATTTACTAATGAGCAGTTCTTC,CASSAEDRFTNEQFF
-,TRBJ2-1,TRBD2,TRBV27,TGTGCCAGCAGCTACATCCCGACTAGCGGCTACAATGAGCAGTTCTTC,CASSYIPTSGYNEQFF
-,TRBJ2-7,-,TRBV6-1,TGTGCCAGCGCCAGGGGCAGCTACGAGCAGTACTTC,CASARGSYEQYF
-,TRBJ2-2,-,TRBV4-1,TGCGCCAGCAGCTATACCGGGGAGCTGTTTTTT,CASSYTGELFF
-,TRBJ2-1,-,TRBV25-1,TGTGCCAGCAGTGGGGCCCAGGGGACCCTCTACAATGAGCAGTTCTTC,CASSGAQGTLYNEQFF
-,TRBJ2-1,TRBD1,TRBV10-3,TGTGCCATCAGTGAGTCTGGACAGGAAGCCTACAATGAGCAGTTCTTC,CAISESGQEAYNEQFF
-,TRBJ1-1,-,TRBV4-3,TGCGCCAGCAGCCGGACTTGGGGAGGGTCCAACACTGAAGCTTTCTTT,CASSRTWGGSNTEAFF
-,TRBJ1-5,-,TRBV18,TGTGCCAGCTCACCCGACATCCTTAGCAATCAGCCCCAGCATTTT,CASSPDILSNQPQHF
-,TRBJ1-3,-,TRBV4-2,TGTGCCAGCAGCCAAGGCAGAAATGGAAACACCATATATTTT,CASSQGRNGNTIYF
-,TRBJ2-1,-,TRBV11-2,TGTGCCAGCAGCTTATGGAGCCGGAGCGAGCAGTTCTTC,CASSLWSRSEQFF
-,TRBJ1-4,-,TRBV9,TGTGCCAGCAGCGTCGACAGATACCTTAATGAAAAACTGTTTTTT,CASSVDRYLNEKLFF
-,TRBJ1-1,-,TRBV7-9,TGTGCCAGCAGCCCTGGACGGGAGAACACTGAAGCTTTCTTT,CASSPGRENTEAFF
-,TRBJ2-2,-,TRBV5-1,TGCGCCAGCAGTTCCAGGGCATCTGTTCCCGGGGAGCTGTTTTTT,CASSSRASVPGELFF
-,TRBJ1-2,-,TRBV11-3,TGTGCCAGCAGCTTAGTAGGGGATCCTAACTATGGCTACACCTTC,CASSLVGDPNYGYTF
-,TRBJ1-5,-,TRBV7-9,TGTGCCAGCAACAGGGCTAATCAGCCCCAGCATTTT,CASNRANQPQHF
-,TRBJ2-5,TRBD1,TRBV11-3,TGTGCCAGCAGCCGCGGACAGGGCGAGACCCAGTACTTC,CASSRGQGETQYF
-,TRBJ2-6,-,TRBV2,TGTGCCAGCAGTGAAATCGTGTCTGGGGCCAACGTCCTGACTTTC,CASSEIVSGANVLTF
-,TRBJ1-3,-,TRBV30,TGTGCCTGGAGGAGCGGGAGCTCTGGAAACACCATATATTTT,CAWRSGSSGNTIYF
-,TRBJ2-2,-,TRBV4-1,TGCGCCAGCAGCCAAAAGGTCTCGGGTACCGGGGAGCTGTTTTTT,CASSQKVSGTGELFF
-,TRBJ2-3,TRBD2,TRBV27,TGTGCCAGCAGTTCCCTTGAAGCGGGAGGGGGCACAGATACGCAGTATTTT,CASSSLEAGGGTDTQYF
-,TRBJ2-4,-,TRBV29-1,TGCAGCGTCGCGGGAAACATTCAGTACTTC,CSVAGNIQYF
-,TRBJ2-3,-,TRBV9,TGTGCCAGCAGCGTAGAGTCGTTCGCGTACACAGATACGCAGTATTTT,CASSVESFAYTDTQYF
-,TRBJ1-1,-,TRBV7-8,TGTGCCAGCAGCCAGGGTGGTGGGACTGAAGCTTTCTTT,CASSQGGGTEAFF
-,TRBJ2-3,TRBD2,TRBV19,TGTGCCAGTAGTATTAATCTAGCGGGAGCAGATACGCAGTATTTT,CASSINLAGADTQYF
-,TRBJ2-7,TRBD2,TRBV28,TGTGCCAGCAGTCGGGTTAGCGGGGGACTAACCTACGAGCAGTACTTC,CASSRVSGGLTYEQYF
-,TRBJ2-3,-,TRBV19,TGTGCCAGTAGTTCGGGGGAACACGTCGGAGATACGCAGTATTTT,CASSSGEHVGDTQYF